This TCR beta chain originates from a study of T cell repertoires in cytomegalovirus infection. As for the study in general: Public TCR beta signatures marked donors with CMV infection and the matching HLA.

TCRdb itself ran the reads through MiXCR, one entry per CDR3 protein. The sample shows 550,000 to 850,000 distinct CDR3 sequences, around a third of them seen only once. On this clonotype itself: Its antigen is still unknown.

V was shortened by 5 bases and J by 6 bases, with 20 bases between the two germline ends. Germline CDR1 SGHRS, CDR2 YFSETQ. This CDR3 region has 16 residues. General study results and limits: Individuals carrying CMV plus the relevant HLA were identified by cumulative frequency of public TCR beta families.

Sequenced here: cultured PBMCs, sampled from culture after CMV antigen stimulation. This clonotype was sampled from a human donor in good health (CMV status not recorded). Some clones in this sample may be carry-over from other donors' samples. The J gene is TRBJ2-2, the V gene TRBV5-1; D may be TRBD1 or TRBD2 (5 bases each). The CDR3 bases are TGCGCCAGCAGGAAGGACGGGACCGCCGAGGCCGGGGAGCTGTTTTTT. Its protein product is CASRKDGTAEAGELFF. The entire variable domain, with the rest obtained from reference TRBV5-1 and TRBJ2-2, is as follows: KAGVTQTPRYLIKTRGQQVTLSCSPISGHRSVSWYQQTPGQGLQFLFEYFSETQRNKGNFPGRFSGRQFSNSRSEMNVSTLELGDSALYLCASRKDGTAEAGELFFGEGSRLTVL.